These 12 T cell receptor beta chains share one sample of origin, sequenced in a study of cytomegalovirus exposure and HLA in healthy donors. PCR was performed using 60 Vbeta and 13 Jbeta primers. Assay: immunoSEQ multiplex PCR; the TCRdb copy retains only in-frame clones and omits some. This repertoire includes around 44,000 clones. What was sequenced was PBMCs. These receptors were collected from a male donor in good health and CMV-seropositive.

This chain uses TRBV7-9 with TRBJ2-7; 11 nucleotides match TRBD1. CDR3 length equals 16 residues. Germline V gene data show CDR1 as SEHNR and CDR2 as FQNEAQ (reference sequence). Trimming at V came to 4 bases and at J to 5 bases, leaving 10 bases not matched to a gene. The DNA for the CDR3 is TGTGCCAGCAGCTCGCGGCCTGGACAGGGGGCTGACGAGCAGTACTTC. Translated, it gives CASSSRPGQGADEQYF.

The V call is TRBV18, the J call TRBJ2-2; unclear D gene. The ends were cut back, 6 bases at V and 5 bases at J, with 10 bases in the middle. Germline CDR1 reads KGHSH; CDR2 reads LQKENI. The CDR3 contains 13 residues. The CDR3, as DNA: TGTGCCAGCTCGCGCGATTATACCGGGGAGCTGTTTTTT. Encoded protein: CASSRDYTGELFF.

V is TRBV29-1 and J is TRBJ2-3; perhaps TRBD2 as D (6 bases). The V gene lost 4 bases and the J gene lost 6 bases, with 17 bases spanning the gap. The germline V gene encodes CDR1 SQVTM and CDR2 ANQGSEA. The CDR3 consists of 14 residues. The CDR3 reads CSVAPLASHDTQYF. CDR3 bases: TGCAGCGTTGCCCCACTAGCTTCCCACGATACGCAGTATTTT.

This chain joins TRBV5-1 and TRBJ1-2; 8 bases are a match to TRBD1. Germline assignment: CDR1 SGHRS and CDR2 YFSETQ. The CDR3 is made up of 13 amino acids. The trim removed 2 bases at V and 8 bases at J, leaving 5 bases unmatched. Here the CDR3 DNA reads TGCGCCAGCAGCTTTACAGGGGACAGGGGCTACACCTTC. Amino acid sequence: CASSFTGDRGYTF.

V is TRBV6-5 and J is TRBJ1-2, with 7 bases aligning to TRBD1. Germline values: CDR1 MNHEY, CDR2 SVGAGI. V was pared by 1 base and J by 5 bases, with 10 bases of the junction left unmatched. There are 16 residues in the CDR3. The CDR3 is CASSYFTLDRSYGYTF. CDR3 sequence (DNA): TGTGCCAGCAGTTACTTTACATTGGACAGGAGTTATGGCTACACCTTC.

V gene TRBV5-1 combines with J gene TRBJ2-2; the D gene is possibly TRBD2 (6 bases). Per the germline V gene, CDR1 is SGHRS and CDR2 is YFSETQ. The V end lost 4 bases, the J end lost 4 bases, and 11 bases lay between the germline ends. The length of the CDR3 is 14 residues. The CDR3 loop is CASSDRTTTGELFF. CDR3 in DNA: TGCGCCAGCAGCGACCGGACTACCACCGGGGAGCTGTTTTTT.

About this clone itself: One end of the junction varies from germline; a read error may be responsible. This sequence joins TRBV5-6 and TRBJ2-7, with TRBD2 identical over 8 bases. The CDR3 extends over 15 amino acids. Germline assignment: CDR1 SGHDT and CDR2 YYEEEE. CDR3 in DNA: TGTGCCAGCAGCAATCCCGGGACTAGTACTTTCGAGCAGCACTTC. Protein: CASSNPGTSTFEQHF.

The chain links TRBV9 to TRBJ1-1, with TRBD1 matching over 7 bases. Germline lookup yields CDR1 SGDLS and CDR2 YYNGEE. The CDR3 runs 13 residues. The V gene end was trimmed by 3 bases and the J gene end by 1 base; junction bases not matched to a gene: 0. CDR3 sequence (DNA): TGTGCCAGCAGCGGACAGGGGAACACTGAAGCTTTCTTT. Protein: CASSGQGNTEAFF.

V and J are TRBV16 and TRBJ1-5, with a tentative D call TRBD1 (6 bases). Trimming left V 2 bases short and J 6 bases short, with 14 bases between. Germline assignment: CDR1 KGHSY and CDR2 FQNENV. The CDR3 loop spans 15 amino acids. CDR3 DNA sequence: TGTGCCAGCAGCCAAGACAGGAGTTCTAGTCAGCCCCAGCATTTT. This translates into CASSQDRSSSQPQHF.

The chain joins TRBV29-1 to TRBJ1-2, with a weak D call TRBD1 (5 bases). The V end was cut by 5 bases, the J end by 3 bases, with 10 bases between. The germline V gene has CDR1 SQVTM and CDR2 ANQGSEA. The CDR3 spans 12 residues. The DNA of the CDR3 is TGCAGCGTTTTGGGGCAGGACTATGGCTACACCTTC. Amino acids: CSVLGQDYGYTF.

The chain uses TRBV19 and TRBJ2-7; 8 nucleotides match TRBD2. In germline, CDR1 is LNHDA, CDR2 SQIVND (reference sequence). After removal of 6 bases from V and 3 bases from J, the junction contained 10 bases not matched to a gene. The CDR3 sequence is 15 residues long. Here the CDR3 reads CASRPYAGGFYEQYF. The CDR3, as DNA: TGTGCCAGTAGACCGTACGCGGGGGGATTCTACGAGCAGTACTTC.

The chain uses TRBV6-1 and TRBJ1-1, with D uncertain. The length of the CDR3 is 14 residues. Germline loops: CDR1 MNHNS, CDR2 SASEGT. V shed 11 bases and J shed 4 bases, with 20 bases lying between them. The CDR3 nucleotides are TGTGCCGCCGGTTTTCAGGCTGCATCCACTGAAGCTTTCTTT. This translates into CAAGFQAASTEAFF.